This TCR beta chain was recorded in a study of beta chain features in type 1 diabetes. The authors reverse transcribed all of the isolated RNA, so sequencing captured expressed TCRB transcripts. Here immunoSEQ multiplex PCR was the method, and the copy in TCRdb shows in-frame clones only, minus some. The data hold 200,000 to 300,000 clones, with around 14% observed a single time. This clone occurred a few times. Its specificity is unknown. The CDR3 is made up of 15 amino acids. Germline assignment: CDR1 SEHNR and CDR2 FQNEAQ (reference sequence). Trimming removed 5 bases from V and 2 bases from J, with 16 bases in between. Findings and caveats of the study: Shortening that was moderate but significant affected the TCRB CDR3s of Type 1 diabetes patients in all four CD4+ subsets.

V gene TRBV7-9 combines with J gene TRBJ2-7, with D tentatively TRBD1 (7 bases). This clonotype was sampled from a man aged 25 to 40 with type 1 diabetes. Sequencing was carried out using naive CD4+ T cells from blood. CDR3 in amino acids: CASSQLAGGPYEQYF. As DNA, the CDR3 is TGTGCCAGCAGCCAATTGGCAGGGGGGCCCTACGAGCAGTACTTC.